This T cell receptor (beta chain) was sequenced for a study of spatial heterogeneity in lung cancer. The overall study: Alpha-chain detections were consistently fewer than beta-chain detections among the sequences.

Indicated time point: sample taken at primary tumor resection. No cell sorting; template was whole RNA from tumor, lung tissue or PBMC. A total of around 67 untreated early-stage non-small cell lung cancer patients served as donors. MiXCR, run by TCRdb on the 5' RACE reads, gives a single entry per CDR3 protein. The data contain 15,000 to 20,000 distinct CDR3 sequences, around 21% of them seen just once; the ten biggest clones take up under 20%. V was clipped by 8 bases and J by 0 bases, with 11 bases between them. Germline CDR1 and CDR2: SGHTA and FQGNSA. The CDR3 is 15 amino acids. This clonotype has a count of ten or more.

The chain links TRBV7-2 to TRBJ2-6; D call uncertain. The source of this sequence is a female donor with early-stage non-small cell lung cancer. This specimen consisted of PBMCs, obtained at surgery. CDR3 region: CASSYGGSGANVLTF. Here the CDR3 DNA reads TGTGCCAGCTCCTATGGTGGCTCTGGGGCCAACGTCCTGACTTTC.